Presented here are 27 T cell receptor beta chains from one specimen sequenced in a study of blood T cells in healthy people across ages (dated by TCRdb to about 2015). Receptor amplification or capture employed 5' RACE. The reads were generated on an Illumina HiSeq 2500. A second about 7 to 12 cycle PCR used a sample-barcoded 5' primer and a J-beta primer mix. Through fastp at Q25 and MiXCR, TCRdb rebuilt clones from the public reads, retaining in-frame beta chains. Rows are unified per CDR3 protein, each entry keeping the most common DNA and genes. The sample table lists about 1,500,000 distinct CDR3 sequences, roughly 28% of them with a count of one. 6.5% to 8.5% of the sample rests with the top ten. Sequenced sample: blood. Receptors originate from a woman aged 25 to 39 in good health.

This clonotype was seen a handful of times. The chain uses TRBV5-5 and TRBJ2-1, with D possibly being TRBD1 (6 bases). The CDR3 runs to 14 residues. Germline values: CDR1 SGHKS, CDR2 YYEKEE (reference sequence). Trimming removed 1 base from V and 8 bases from J, with 13 bases in between. The CDR3 protein is CASSLRDTGHEQFF. CDR3 in DNA: TGTGCCAGCAGCTTGCGGGACACGGGGCATGAGCAGTTCTTC.

This clonotype showed up just once. J is TRBJ2-7 and V is TRBV7-9; D is perhaps TRBD1 (6 bases). This CDR3 has 14 residues. CDR1 is SEHNR and CDR2 is FQNEAQ in the germline V gene (reference sequence). The V end was cut by 4 bases, the J end by 2 bases, with 12 bases between. The CDR3 region is CASSSRDKAYEQYF. CDR3 coding DNA: TGTGCCAGCAGCTCTCGGGACAAGGCCTACGAGCAGTACTTC.

This clonotype was detected a few times. The chain has TRBV12-3 or TRBV12-4 and TRBJ2-7; a weak D match, TRBD1 (6 bases). Trimming took 6 bases from V and 4 from J, leaving 22 bases between them. This CDR3 spans 16 amino acids. The CDR3 protein is CASSRRSGAGEYEQYF. As DNA, the CDR3 is TGTGCCAGCAGCCGTCGTAGTGGGGCAGGGGAATACGAGCAGTACTTC.

This clonotype was counted a few times. J is TRBJ1-5 and V is TRBV20-1; 10 bases line up with TRBD1. Germline CDR1 reads DFQATT; CDR2 reads SNEGSKA (reference sequence). The CDR3 has 15 residues. J lost 4 bases, V lost 0 bases, and 3 bases had no gene match. The CDR3 loop reads CSARDRDRGNQPQHF. The CDR3, as DNA: TGCAGTGCTAGAGATAGGGACAGGGGAAATCAGCCCCAGCATTTT.

This clonotype was recorded at least ten times. This sequence joins TRBV6-5 and TRBJ2-5; possibly TRBD1 for D (5 bases). The length of the CDR3 is 12 residues. Trimming cost V 8 bases and J 2 bases, with 9 bases left between them. Germline lookup yields CDR1 MNHEY and CDR2 SVGAGI. CDR3 protein: CASGANQETQYF. The CDR3 region has the DNA TGTGCCAGCGGGGCCAATCAAGAGACCCAGTACTTC.

The chain links TRBV12-3 or TRBV12-4 to TRBJ1-2, with D hard to call. V lost 5 bases to trimming and J lost 6 bases, with 16 bases between them. The CDR3 sequence is 14 residues long. The CDR3 nucleotides read TGTGCCAGCAGTCTCTACTCGGGAAGAAATGGCTACACCTTC. This encodes CASSLYSGRNGYTF.

This clonotype has ten or more counts. V usage is TRBV28 and J usage is TRBJ2-7; 7 bases match TRBD2. This CDR3 is built from 15 residues. V lost 3 bases, J lost 0 bases, and 5 bases stayed unmatched. Germline values: CDR1 MDHEN, CDR2 SYDVKM. CDR3: CASSFPGGSSYEQYF. CDR3 coding DNA: TGTGCCAGCAGTTTCCCCGGGGGGAGCTCCTACGAGCAGTACTTC.

This rearrangement joins TRBV20-1 to TRBJ1-4, with D uncertain. Looked up from germline, CDR1 is DFQATT and CDR2 is SNEGSKA (reference sequence). The CDR3 is made up of 13 amino acids. With 2 bases removed from V and 2 bases from J, the gap between germline ends came to 6 bases. CDR3 in DNA: TGCAGTGCTAGATCGGGGACTAATGAAAAACTGTTTTTT. This gives the protein CSARSGTNEKLFF.

The chain combines TRBV24-1 with TRBJ2-4, with unresolved D. The germline V gene has CDR1 KGHDR and CDR2 SFDVKD. CDR3 length: 12 amino acids. Trimming left V 5 bases short and J 14 bases short, with 15 bases between. CDR3 amino acids: CATSGAPGDEYF. The CDR3 nucleotides read TGTGCCACCAGTGGAGCCCCAGGAGATGAGTACTTC.

This clonotype has ten or more counts. The rearrangement joins TRBV28 to TRBJ2-7; D unclear. The CDR3 sequence is 11 residues long. The V end was cut by 9 bases, the J end by 5 bases, with 11 bases between. In germline, CDR1 is MDHEN, CDR2 SYDVKM. The DNA of the CDR3 is TGTGCCAGTAAGGTGGGGAACGAGCAGTACTTC. Translating it yields CASKVGNEQYF.

This clonotype showed up many times. A read error may produce the germline difference seen at one junction end. This chain uses TRBV5-1 with TRBJ2-3; 8 nucleotides line up with TRBD1. The CDR3 consists of 13 residues. In germline, CDR1 is SGHRS, CDR2 YFSETQ. CDR3: CASRTGGSDTQYF. CDR3 coding DNA: TGTGCCTCCCGAACAGGGGGGTCAGATACGCAGTATTTT.

Only a few counts were recorded for this clonotype. The rearrangement links TRBV5-6 to TRBJ2-3; 14 nucleotides align to TRBD2. The J segment lost 4 bases and the V segment lost 5 bases, leaving 6 bases of the junction unmatched. From germline, CDR1 is SGHDT and CDR2 YYEEEE. This CDR3 region has 16 residues. In nucleotides, the CDR3 is TGTGCCAGCAGTTCGTTGACTAGCGGGGGGGCAGATACGCAGTATTTT. Translated, it gives CASSSLTSGGADTQYF.

This clonotype has more than one count but fewer than ten. V and J are TRBV3-1 and TRBJ1-5, with D perhaps matching TRBD1 (5 bases). The CDR3 loop spans 17 amino acids. From germline, CDR1 is LGHDT and CDR2 YNNKEL (reference sequence). Trimming removed 1 base from V and 0 bases from J, with 13 bases in between. In DNA form, the CDR3 reads TGTGCCAGCAGCCAAGGTGGGACTGTCTTTAGCAATCAGCCCCAGCATTTT. Amino acids: CASSQGGTVFSNQPQHF.

The chain has TRBV12-3 or TRBV12-4 and TRBJ2-2; D is possibly TRBD1 or TRBD2 (5 bases each). Between the trimmed V and J ends, which lost 8 bases and 7 bases, there was a span of 11 bases. CDR3 length: 12 amino acids. CDR3 DNA sequence: TGTGCCAGCCAATCTGGGGGCGGGGAGCTGTTTTTT. This gives the protein CASQSGGGELFF.

V usage is TRBV11-2 and J usage is TRBJ2-1; D call uncertain. The CDR3 is 16 amino acids. Germline CDR1 reads SGHAT; CDR2 reads FQNNGV. Trimming removed 0 bases at V and 4 bases at J, with 13 bases between. The CDR3 here is CASSLDLRTRYNEQFF. The CDR3 bases are TGTGCCAGCAGCTTAGATTTGCGCACACGGTACAATGAGCAGTTCTTC.

Many counts were recorded for this clonotype. CDR3 in DNA: TGTGCCAGCTGGAGGTCGGCGACTGGGGCCAACGTCCTGACTTTC. Encoded protein: CASWRSATGANVLTF. This chain connects TRBV2 to TRBJ2-6, with D perhaps TRBD2 (5 bases). CDR1 is SNHLY and CDR2 is FYNNEI in the germline V gene. This CDR3 region has 15 residues. Trimming took 8 bases from V and 2 from J, leaving 13 bases between them.

The chain recombines TRBV7-6 with TRBJ2-5; 11 bases align to TRBD2. The CDR3 is 17 residues long. With 1 base clipped from V and 5 bases from J, the junction kept 9 bases outside the gene matches. CDR1 and CDR2 from the germline V gene are SGHVS and FNYEAQ. The CDR3 region is CASSLGTSGSGVETQYF. As DNA, the CDR3 is TGTGCCAGCAGCTTAGGAACTAGCGGGAGTGGGGTGGAGACCCAGTACTTC.

The CDR3 sequence is CASSPLDGYTYGYTF. CDR3 nucleotide sequence: TGCGCCAGCAGCCCCTTGGACGGATATACCTATGGCTACACCTTC. The chain has TRBV5-1 and TRBJ1-2; unclear D gene. The ends were cut back, 4 bases at V and 4 bases at J, with 17 bases in the middle. The CDR3 runs to 15 residues. Germline V gene sequence: CDR1 SGHRS, CDR2 YFSETQ.

There are many counts of this clonotype. The chain employs TRBV29-1 and TRBJ2-1; 11 bases fit TRBD2. With V trimmed by 8 bases and J by 4 bases, 10 bases remained unmatched. CDR3 size: 15 residues. Looked up from germline, CDR1 is SQVTM and CDR2 is ANQGSEA. In DNA, the CDR3 is TGCAGCTCAAGACCGGGACTAGCGGCATACAATGAGCAGTTCTTC. Translated, it gives CSSRPGLAAYNEQFF.

The chain links TRBV7-2 to TRBJ1-1; weak D call: TRBD1 (5 bases). The germline CDR1 and CDR2 sequences are SGHTA and FQGNSA. V lost 6 bases and J 1 base, leaving 15 bases between the germline ends. The CDR3 length is 15 residues. This CDR3 reads CASRRAGDANTEAFF. CDR3 DNA sequence: TGTGCCAGCAGGCGGGCGGGGGACGCGAACACTGAAGCTTTCTTT.

The chain links TRBV4-1 to TRBJ1-1, with TRBD1 as a possible D gene (5 bases). The CDR3 is 16 residues long. Germline lookup yields CDR1 MGHRA and CDR2 YSYEKL. The V end was cut by 0 bases, the J end by 6 bases, with 17 bases between. The CDR3 is CASSQDRAAGTAEAFF. The CDR3 DNA is TGCGCCAGCAGCCAAGATCGGGCCGCGGGGACGGCTGAAGCTTTCTTT.

The chain is built from TRBV20-1 and TRBJ2-1; a possible D gene is TRBD1 (6 bases). This CDR3 spans 14 amino acids. Trimming shortened V by 1 base and J by 6 bases, and 13 bases separated the two germline ends. Germline V gene data show CDR1 as DFQATT and CDR2 as SNEGSKA (reference sequence). CDR3: CSARGGGPGNEQFF. The CDR3 DNA reads as TGCAGTGCTAGAGGTGGGGGCCCAGGCAATGAGCAGTTCTTC.

As for this clonotype: This clone may be a read error of a much larger clone one base away. V and J are TRBV7-2 and TRBJ2-5; TRBD2 matches at 13 bases. Looked up from germline, CDR1 is SGHTA and CDR2 is FQGNSA. The V segment lost 3 bases and the J segment 11 bases; nucleotides outside the gene matches: 6. The CDR3 runs 14 residues. CDR3 sequence reads: CTSSFRTSGSEQYF. CDR3 nucleotide sequence: TGTACCAGCAGCTTCCGGACTAGCGGGAGTGAGCAGTACTTC.

This clonotype was seen repeatedly, ten times or more. The V gene is TRBV4-1, the J gene TRBJ1-2, with unresolved D. Germline V gene sequence: CDR1 MGHRA, CDR2 YSYEKL. The CDR3 extends over 16 amino acids. Trimming stripped 3 bases from V and 2 bases from J, with 16 bases between. CDR3 region: CASSHEALTLNYGYTF. CDR3 bases: TGCGCCAGCAGCCACGAGGCCCTAACCTTGAACTATGGCTACACCTTC.

The rearrangement links TRBV20-1 to TRBJ2-1, with D possibly being TRBD1 (5 bases). The CDR3 totals 16 residues. Between the trimmed V and J ends, which lost 3 bases and 4 bases, there was a span of 19 bases. CDR1 and CDR2 from the germline V gene are DFQATT and SNEGSKA (reference sequence). CDR3 region: CSASVQGRNRYNEQFF. The CDR3, as DNA: TGCAGTGCTAGTGTTCAGGGTAGAAACCGATACAATGAGCAGTTCTTC.

There are many counts of this clonotype. The V gene is TRBV20-1, the J gene TRBJ2-5; the match to TRBD2 covers 10 bases. The CDR3 runs to 17 residues. Germline V lookup: CDR1 DFQATT, CDR2 SNEGSKA (reference sequence). V shed 3 bases and J 2 bases; nucleotides not matched to a gene: 12. CDR3 nucleotide sequence: TGCAGTGCTAGCCGGGACGGTAGCGGGGGGATGCAAGAGACCCAGTACTTC. This codes for CSASRDGSGGMQETQYF.

V is TRBV27 and J is TRBJ2-1, with 7 bases matching TRBD1. Germline V CDR1 and CDR2: MNHEY, SMNVEV (reference sequence). After removal of 5 bases from V and 10 bases from J, the junction contained 8 bases not matched to a gene. CDR3 length: 13 residues. The CDR3 sequence: CASSDYTGDEQFF. In nucleotides, the CDR3 is TGTGCCAGCAGTGATTATACAGGGGACGAGCAGTTCTTC.